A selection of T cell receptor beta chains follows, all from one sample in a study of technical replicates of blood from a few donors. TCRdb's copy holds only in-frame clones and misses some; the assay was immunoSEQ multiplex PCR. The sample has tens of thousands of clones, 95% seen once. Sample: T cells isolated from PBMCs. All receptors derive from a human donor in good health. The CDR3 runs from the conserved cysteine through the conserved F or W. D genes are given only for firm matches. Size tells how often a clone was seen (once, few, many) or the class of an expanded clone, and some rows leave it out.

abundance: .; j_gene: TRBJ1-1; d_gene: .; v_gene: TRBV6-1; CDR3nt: TGTGCCAGCAGTGCCCAGGGGTTTAACACTGAAGCTTTCTTT; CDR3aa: CASSAQGFNTEAFF
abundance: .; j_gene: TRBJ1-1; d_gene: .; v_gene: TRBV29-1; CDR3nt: TGCAGCGTGGCAGGGGTTTTGAACACTGAAGCTTTCTTT; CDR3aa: CSVAGVLNTEAFF
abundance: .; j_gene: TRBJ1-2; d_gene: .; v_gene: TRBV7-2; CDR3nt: TGTGCCAGCAGCGGACGACAGGTTAACTATGGCTACACCTTC; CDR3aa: CASSGRQVNYGYTF
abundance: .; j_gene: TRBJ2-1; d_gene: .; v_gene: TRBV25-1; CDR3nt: TGTGCCAGCAGTGAATACGGGATCGATTTAAATGAGCAGTTCTTC; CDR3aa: CASSEYGIDLNEQFF
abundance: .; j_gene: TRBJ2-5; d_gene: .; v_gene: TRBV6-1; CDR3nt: TGTGCCAGCAGTGAATTTGCAGGAGGGGAGACCCAGTACTTC; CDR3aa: CASSEFAGGETQYF
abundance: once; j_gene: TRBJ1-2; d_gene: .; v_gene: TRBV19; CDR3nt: TGTGCCAGTACGATGGGGCAGGGGTCCTATGGGGGCTACACCTTC; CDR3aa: CASTMGQGSYGGYTF
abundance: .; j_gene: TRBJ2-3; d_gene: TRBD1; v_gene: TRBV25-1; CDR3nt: TGTGCCAGCAGTGATAGACAGGGTTCGGATACGCAGTATTTT; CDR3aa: CASSDRQGSDTQYF
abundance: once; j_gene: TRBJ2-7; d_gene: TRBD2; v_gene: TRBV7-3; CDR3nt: TGTGCCAGCAGCTTAAATGGCGGGAGGGCCCACGAGCAGTACTTC; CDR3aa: CASSLNGGRAHEQYF
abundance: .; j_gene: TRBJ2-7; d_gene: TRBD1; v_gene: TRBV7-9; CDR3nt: TGTGCCAGCAGCTGGGGACAGGGGGCCTACGAGCAGTACTTC; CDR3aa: CASSWGQGAYEQYF
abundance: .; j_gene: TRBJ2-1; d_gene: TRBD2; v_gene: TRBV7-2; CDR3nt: TGTGCCAGCAGCTTAAGTAGCGGGAATCGGAATGAGCAGTTCTTC; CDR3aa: CASSLSSGNRNEQFF
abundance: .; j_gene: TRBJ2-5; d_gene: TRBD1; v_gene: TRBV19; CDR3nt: TGTGCCAGTAGTACACAGGGGGTCCGGGAGACCCAGTACTTC; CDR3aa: CASSTQGVRETQYF
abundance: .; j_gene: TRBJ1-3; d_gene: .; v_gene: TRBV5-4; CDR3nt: TGTGCCAGCAGCTTGAAGCGGGGGGTAGACTCTGGAAACACCATATATTTT; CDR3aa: CASSLKRGVDSGNTIYF
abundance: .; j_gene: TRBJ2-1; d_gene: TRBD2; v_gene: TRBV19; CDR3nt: TGTGCCAGCTCCTGGGGGGGCTACAATGAGCAGTTCTTC; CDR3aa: CASSWGGYNEQFF
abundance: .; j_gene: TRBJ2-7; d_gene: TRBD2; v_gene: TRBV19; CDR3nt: TGTGCCAGTAGTCTGGGGGGCGGCGGGAGGGCCCAGGACGAGCAGTACTTC; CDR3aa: CASSLGGGGRAQDEQYF
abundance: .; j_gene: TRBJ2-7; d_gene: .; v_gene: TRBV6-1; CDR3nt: TGTGCCAGCAGTGAAGGCTGGAGGAGGGCGAACTTCCACGAGCAGTACTTC; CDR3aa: CASSEGWRRANFHEQYF
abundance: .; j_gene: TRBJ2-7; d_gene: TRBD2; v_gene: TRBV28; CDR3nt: TGTGCCAGCAGTTTAGCGGGAGGGTCCTACGAGCAGTACTTC; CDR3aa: CASSLAGGSYEQYF
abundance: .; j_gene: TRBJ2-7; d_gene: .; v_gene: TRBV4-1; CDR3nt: TGCGCCAGCAGCCAAGTCCTCGGGGTCGAGCAGTACTTC; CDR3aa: CASSQVLGVEQYF
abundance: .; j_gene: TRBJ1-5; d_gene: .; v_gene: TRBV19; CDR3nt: TGTGCCAGTAGTATGGCGCAGGGCCGTAGCAATCAGCCCCAGCATTTT; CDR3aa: CASSMAQGRSNQPQHF
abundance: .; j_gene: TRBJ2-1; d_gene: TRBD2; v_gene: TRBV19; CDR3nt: TGTGCCAGTAGTGCCATACTAGCGGGAGGGCCTTATGAGCAGTTCTTC; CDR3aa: CASSAILAGGPYEQFF
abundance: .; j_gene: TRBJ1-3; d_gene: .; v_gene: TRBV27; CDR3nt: TGTGCCAGCAGTTTATCAAAGCGGACTGGAAACACCATATATTTT; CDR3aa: CASSLSKRTGNTIYF
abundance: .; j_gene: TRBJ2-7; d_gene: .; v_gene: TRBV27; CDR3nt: TGTGCCAGCAGTGAGACGTTAGGGGCGCAGTACTTC; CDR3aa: CASSETLGAQYF
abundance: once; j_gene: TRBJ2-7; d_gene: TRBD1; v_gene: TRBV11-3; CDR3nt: TGTGCCAGCAGCTTAGGGACAGGCGGCTACGAGCAGTACTTC; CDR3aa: CASSLGTGGYEQYF
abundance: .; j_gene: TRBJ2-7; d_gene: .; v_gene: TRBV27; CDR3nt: TGTGCCAGCAGTTCCCACTACGAGCAGTACTTC; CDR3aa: CASSSHYEQYF
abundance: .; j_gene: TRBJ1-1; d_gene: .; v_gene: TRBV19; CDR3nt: TGTGCCAGTAGTGTTCCTCAGGGGAACACTGAAGCTTTCTTT; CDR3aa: CASSVPQGNTEAFF
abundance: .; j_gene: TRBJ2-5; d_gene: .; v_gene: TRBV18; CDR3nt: TGTGCCAGCTCACCAAGGGGGGAGGGCCCTGGAGAGACCCAGTACTTC; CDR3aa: CASSPRGEGPGETQYF
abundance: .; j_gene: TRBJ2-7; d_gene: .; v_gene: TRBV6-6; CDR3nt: TGTGCCAGCAGCCATAACGGCGGCTACGAGCAGTACTTC; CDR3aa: CASSHNGGYEQYF
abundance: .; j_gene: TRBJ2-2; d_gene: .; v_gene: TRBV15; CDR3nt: TGTGCCACCAGCACCGGGACAAGGTCTACCGGGGAGCTGTTTTTT; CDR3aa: CATSTGTRSTGELFF
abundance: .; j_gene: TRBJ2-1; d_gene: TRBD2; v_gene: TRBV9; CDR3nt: TGTGCCAGCAGCCCCTCCTCCCGAGCGGGAAAATTCAATGAGCAGTTCTTC; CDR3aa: CASSPSSRAGKFNEQFF
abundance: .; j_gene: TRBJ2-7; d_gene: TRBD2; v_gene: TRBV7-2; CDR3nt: TGTGCCAGCAGCTTACTAGCGGGAGACTACGAGCAGTACTTC; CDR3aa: CASSLLAGDYEQYF
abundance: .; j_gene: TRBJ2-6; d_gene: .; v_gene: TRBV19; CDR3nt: TGTGCCAGTAGTCCCCTAGCGTTTGGGGCCAACGTCCTGACTTTC; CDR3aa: CASSPLAFGANVLTF
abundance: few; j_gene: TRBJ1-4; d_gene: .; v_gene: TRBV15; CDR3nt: TGTGCCACCAGCAGAGGCGGGGAAAATGAAAAACTGTTTTTT; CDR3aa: CATSRGGENEKLFF
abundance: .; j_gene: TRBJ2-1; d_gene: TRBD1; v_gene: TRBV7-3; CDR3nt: TGTGCCAGCAGCTCCCGGACAGGGTGGGAAAGTGAGCAGTTCTTC; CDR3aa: CASSSRTGWESEQFF
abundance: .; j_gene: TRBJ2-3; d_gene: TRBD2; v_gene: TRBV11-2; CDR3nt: TGTGCCAGCAGCGCCAGCGGGGTACGGACAGATACGCAGTATTTT; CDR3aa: CASSASGVRTDTQYF
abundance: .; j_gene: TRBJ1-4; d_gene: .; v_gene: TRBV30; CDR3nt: TGTGCCTGGAGTGTCGGTTTTAATGAAAAACTGTTTTTT; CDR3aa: CAWSVGFNEKLFF
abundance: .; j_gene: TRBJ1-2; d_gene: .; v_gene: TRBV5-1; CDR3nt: TGCGCCAGCAGCTTGTCGCCGGGCTATGGCTACACCTTC; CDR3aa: CASSLSPGYGYTF
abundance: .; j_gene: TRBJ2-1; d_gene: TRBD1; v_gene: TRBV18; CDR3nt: TGTGCCAGCTCACCTCGGGACAGGGGCCGGAATGAGCAGTTCTTC; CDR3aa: CASSPRDRGRNEQFF
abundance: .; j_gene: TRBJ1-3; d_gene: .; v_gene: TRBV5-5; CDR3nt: TGTGCCAGCAGCCTTGACTTGAGCTCTGGAAACACCATATATTTT; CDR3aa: CASSLDLSSGNTIYF
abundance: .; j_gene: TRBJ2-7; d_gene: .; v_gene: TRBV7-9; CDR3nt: TGTGCCAGCAGCGGCTCCGGGACAATTGTCTACGAGCAGTACTTC; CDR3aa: CASSGSGTIVYEQYF
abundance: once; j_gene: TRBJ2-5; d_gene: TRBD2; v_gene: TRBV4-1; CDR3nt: TGCGCCAGCAGCCGTCGGTGGGCACTAGCGGTACAAGAGACCCAGTACTTC; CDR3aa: CASSRRWALAVQETQYF
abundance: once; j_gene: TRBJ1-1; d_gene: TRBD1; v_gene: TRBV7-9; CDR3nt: TGTGCCAGCAGCCCACGCACCGGGACAGTTGAAGCTTTCTTT; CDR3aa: CASSPRTGTVEAFF
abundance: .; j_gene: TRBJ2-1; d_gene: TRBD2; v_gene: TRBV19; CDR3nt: TGTGCCACAGGACTAGCGGGACCCCCTGGGGGGCAGTTCTTC; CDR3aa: CATGLAGPPGGQFF
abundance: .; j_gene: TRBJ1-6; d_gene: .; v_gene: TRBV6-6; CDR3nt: TGTGCCAGCACCCCAGCGGGGGGGAACCTATCACCCCTCCACTTT; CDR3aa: CASTPAGGNLSPLHF
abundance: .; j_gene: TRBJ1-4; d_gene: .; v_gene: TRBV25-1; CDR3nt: TGTGCCAGCAGTGTCCAGACTAATGAAAAACTGTTTTTT; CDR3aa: CASSVQTNEKLFF
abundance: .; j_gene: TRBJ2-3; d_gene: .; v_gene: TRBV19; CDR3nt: TGTGCCAGTAGAGTCCAGGGGAGTAGTACAGATACGCAGTATTTT; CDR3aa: CASRVQGSSTDTQYF
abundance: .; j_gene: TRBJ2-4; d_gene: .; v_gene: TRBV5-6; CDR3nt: TGTGCCAGCAGCCACACAGGGTTCGCCAAAAACATTCAGTACTTC; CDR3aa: CASSHTGFAKNIQYF
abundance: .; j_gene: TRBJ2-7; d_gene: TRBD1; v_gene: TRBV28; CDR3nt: TGTGCCAGCAACCGGGACAGGGATCACGAGCAGTACTTC; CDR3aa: CASNRDRDHEQYF
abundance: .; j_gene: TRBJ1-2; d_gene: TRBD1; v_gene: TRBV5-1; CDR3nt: TGCGCCAGCAGCTGGAGGACAGGAGATTATGGCTACACCTTC; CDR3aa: CASSWRTGDYGYTF
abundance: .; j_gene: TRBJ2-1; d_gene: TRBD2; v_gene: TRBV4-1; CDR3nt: TGCGCCAGCAGCCCAGATAGCGGGAGGGCCGGTGGTGAGCAGTTCTTC; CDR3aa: CASSPDSGRAGGEQFF
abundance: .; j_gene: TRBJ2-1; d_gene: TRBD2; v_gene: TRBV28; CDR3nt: TGTGCCAGCAGTTTATCTAGGACTAGAGGTTTCTTC; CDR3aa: CASSLSRTRGFF
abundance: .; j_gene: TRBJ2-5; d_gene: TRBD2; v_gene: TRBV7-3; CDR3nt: TGTGCCAGCAGCTTAGGGTTTGTAGCGGGAAAAAAAGAGACCCAGTACTTC; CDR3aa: CASSLGFVAGKKETQYF
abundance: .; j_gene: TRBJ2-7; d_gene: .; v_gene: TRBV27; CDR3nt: TGTGCCAGCAGTTTAAAGGACAGCTACGAGCAGTACTTC; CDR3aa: CASSLKDSYEQYF
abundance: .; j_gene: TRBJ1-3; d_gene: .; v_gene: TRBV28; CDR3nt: TGTGCCAGCAGTTTACAGGGAATATACTCTGGAAACACCATATATTTT; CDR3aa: CASSLQGIYSGNTIYF
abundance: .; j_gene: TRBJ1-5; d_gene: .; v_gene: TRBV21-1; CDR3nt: TGTGCCAGCAGCAGGAAGTATACGGGGCCCCAGCATTTT; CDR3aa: CASSRKYTGPQHF